This T cell receptor beta chain stems from a study of blood T cells in healthy people across ages. The sample, 7.5 to 10 milliliters of peripheral blood, was drawn from each donor. In its sample, this clonotype was seen many times. Germline CDR1 reads SGDLS; CDR2 reads YYNGEE. V was cut by 0 bases and J by 0 bases, with 12 bases left in between. The CDR3 is 17 residues long. Through a sample-barcoded 5' primer and a J-beta primer mix, a second PCR was run for roughly 6 to 11 cycles. TCRdb re-analysed the 5' RACE reads in MiXCR, keeping a single row per CDR3 protein. The data contain approximately 800,000 distinct CDR3 sequences, about 59% of them seen just once; the ten biggest clones take up 25% to 30%.

This clonotype was sampled from a man aged 25 to 40 in good health. Sequencing was carried out using blood. This rearrangement joins TRBV9 to TRBJ1-4, with D uncertain. The CDR3 nucleotides are TGTGCCAGCAGCGTAGGACCCTCGAGAACAACTAATGAAAAACTGTTTTTT. As protein: CASSVGPSRTTNEKLFF.